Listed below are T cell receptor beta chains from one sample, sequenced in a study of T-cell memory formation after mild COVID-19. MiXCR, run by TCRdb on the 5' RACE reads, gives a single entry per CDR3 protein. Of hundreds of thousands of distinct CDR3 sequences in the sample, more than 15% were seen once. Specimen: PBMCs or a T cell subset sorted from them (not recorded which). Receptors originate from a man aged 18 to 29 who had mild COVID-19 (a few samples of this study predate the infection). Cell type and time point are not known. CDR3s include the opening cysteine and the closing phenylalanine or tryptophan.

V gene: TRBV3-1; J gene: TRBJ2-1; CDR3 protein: CASSPRTSAMGHEQFF
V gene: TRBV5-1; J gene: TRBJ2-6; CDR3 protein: CASSLEGTAGANVLTF
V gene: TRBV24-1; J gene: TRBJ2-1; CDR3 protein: CATSDKTLAGGTYNEQFF
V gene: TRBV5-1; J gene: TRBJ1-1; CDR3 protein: CASSRDESGGTEAFF
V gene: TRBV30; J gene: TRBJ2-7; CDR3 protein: CAWSLGQTYEQYF
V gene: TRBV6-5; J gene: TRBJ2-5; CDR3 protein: CASSYTGRGETQYF
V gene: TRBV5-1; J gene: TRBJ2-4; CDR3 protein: CASSPSTGAKNIQYF
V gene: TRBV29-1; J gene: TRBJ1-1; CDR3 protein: CSVWDSLTEAFF
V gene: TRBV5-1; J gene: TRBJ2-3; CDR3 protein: CASSFERGSNTDTQYF
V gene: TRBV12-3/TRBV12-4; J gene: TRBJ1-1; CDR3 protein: CASSGVTEAFF
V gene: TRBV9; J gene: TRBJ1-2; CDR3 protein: CASSVGIGDYGYTF
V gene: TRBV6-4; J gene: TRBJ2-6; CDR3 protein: CASSGGAGANVLTF
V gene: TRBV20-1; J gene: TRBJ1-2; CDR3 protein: CSASSANYGYTF
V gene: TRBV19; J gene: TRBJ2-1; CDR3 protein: CASSIDSGGPEQFF
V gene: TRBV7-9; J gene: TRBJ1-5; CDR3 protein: CASSGDRGDQPQHF
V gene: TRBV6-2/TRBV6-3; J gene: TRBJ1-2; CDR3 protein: CASSYRDRGYGYTF
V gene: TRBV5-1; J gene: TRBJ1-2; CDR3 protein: CASRATTGDYGYTF
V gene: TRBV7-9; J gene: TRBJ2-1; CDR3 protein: CASSLGVPEQFF